These 32 T cell receptor beta chains were all obtained from the same sample, sequenced in a study of regulatory T cells in long-lasting Graves disease. TCR beta libraries were built with iRepertoire HTBI primers and Arm-PCR of CDR3 regions. TCRdb fed the multiplex PCR reads into MiXCR, producing one record per CDR3 protein. This sample yields hundreds of thousands of distinct CDR3 sequences, of which less than 20% are seen a single time; around 11% belongs to the top ten. Regarding time point: newly diagnosed GD, antithyroid drugs for less than 3 months. RNA isolated from PBMCs was used to make the TCR library. This sample also belongs to another study, concerning T cells in Graves' hyperthyroidism and ophthalmopathy.

The source was peripheral blood mononuclear cells (PBMCs), collected at new diagnosis, from a patient treated with antithyroid drugs. These receptors were obtained from a woman in her 30s with Graves disease.

In the case of this clonotype: This CDR3 is missing its conserved last phenylalanine or tryptophan, likely due to a read error. The rearrangement uses TRBV5-1 and TRBJ2-1; 13 bases are shared with TRBD2. The CDR3 loop spans 14 amino acids. With 4 bases clipped from V and 9 bases from J, the junction kept 4 bases outside the gene matches. Germline assignment: CDR1 SGHRS and CDR2 YFSETQ. CDR3 amino acids: CASSQGLAGAEQFS. CDR3 nucleotides: TGCGCCAGCAGCCAAGGACTAGCGGGAGCTGAGCAGTTCTCC.

On this clonotype itself: It may be a read error: a sequence one base away is much more abundant. The chain employs TRBV6-2 or TRBV6-3 and TRBJ1-2, with D possibly being TRBD1 (6 bases). Germline lookup yields CDR1 MNHEY and CDR2 SVGEGT. The CDR3 extends over 14 amino acids. V lost 2 bases, J lost 0 bases, and 7 bases lay in between. The CDR3 coding sequence is TGTGCCAGCAGTTACGGGACAACTAACTATGGCTACACCTTC. Translating it yields CASSYGTTNYGYTF.

About this clonotype: The junction departs from the called germline gene at one end, perhaps through a read error. The chain employs TRBV15 and TRBJ2-5; 9 nucleotides match TRBD1. CDR1 is LNHNV, CDR2 YYDKDF, per germline (reference sequence). This CDR3 has 17 amino acids. CDR3 nucleotide sequence: TGTGCCGCCAGCAGAGCAACCGTAACAGGGGGCGAAGAGACCCAGTACTTC. This translates into CAASRATVTGGEETQYF.

This clonotype showed up just once. This could be a read error, since a much larger clone is one nucleotide away. The CDR3 protein is CASSRIADEQFF. In DNA form, the CDR3 reads TGCGCCAGCAGCCGAATTGCGGATGAGCAGTTCTTC. The chain carries TRBV4-3 and TRBJ2-1; D unresolved. The germline CDR1 and CDR2 sequences are LGHNA and YSLEER. This CDR3 contains 12 residues. V lost 4 bases and J lost 8, with 9 bases in between.

This clonotype showed up many times. At one end the junction does not follow the germline gene, possibly because of a read error. V and J are TRBV7-9 and TRBJ2-5; D perhaps matches TRBD2 (6 bases). CDR1 is SEHNR, CDR2 FQNEAQ, per germline (reference sequence). This CDR3 contains 12 residues. DNA for the CDR3: TGTGCCAGCAGCCCCATGACTGCGGGAAGGTTCTTC. Its protein product is CASSPMTAGRFF.

This clonotype has only a few counts. The V call is TRBV19, the J call TRBJ1-5, with TRBD1 matching over 7 bases. This CDR3 has 17 residues. Germline CDR1 reads LNHDA; CDR2 reads SQIVND (reference sequence). V trimming: 6 bases; J trimming: 4 bases; junction bases outside the gene matches: 15. CDR3 residues: CASSTPTGSGGNQPQHF. DNA of the CDR3: TGTGCCAGTAGCACTCCGACAGGGAGTGGGGGGAATCAGCCCCAGCATTTT. Variable domain in full (rest from reference TRBV19 and TRBJ1-5): DGGITQSPKYLFRKEGQNVTLSCEQNLNHDAMYWYRQDPGQGLRLIYYSQIVNDFQKGDIAEGYSVSREKKESFPLTVTSAQKNPTAFYLCASSTPTGSGGNQPQHFGDGTRLSIL.

Ten or more counts support this clonotype. The V gene is TRBV5-1, the J gene TRBJ2-7; 8 nucleotides line up with TRBD2. V shed 4 bases, J shed 3 bases, and the junction held 9 bases outside the gene matches. CDR3 length equals 15 residues. Germline V gives CDR1 SGHRS, CDR2 YFSETQ. CDR3 residues: CASSRQAGVYYEQYF. CDR3 nucleotide sequence: TGCGCCAGCAGCCGTCAAGCGGGAGTTTACTACGAGCAGTACTTC.

The V and J genes are TRBV20-1 and TRBJ2-7; 9 positions match TRBD2. Germline loops: CDR1 DFQATT, CDR2 SNEGSKA (reference sequence). The CDR3 loop spans 15 amino acids. The V segment lost 1 base and the J segment 5 bases; nucleotides outside the gene matches: 9. The CDR3 bases are TGCAGTGCTAGAGTTCCTCGCGGGAGGGCCAACGAGCAGTACTTC. Translation: CSARVPRGRANEQYF.

This clonotype was seen a few times. J is TRBJ2-2 and V is TRBV6-1, with D unclear. The CDR3 totals 14 residues. Germline V gives CDR1 MNHNS, CDR2 SASEGT. Trimming removed 6 bases from V and 2 bases from J, with 10 bases in between. The CDR3 DNA reads TGTGCCAGCAGAACCGGGCCTAACACCGGGGAGCTGTTTTTT. Translating gives CASRTGPNTGELFF.

This clonotype was recorded a few times. The chain employs TRBV4-3 and TRBJ2-5; D ambiguous. The CDR3 is 16 residues long. V was shortened by 3 bases and J by 4 bases, with 18 bases between the two germline ends. In germline, CDR1 is LGHNA, CDR2 YSLEER. The CDR3 DNA reads TGCGCCAGCAGCCACCCTCCGGTGGGGAAGGTAGAGACCCAGTACTTC. The encoded protein is CASSHPPVGKVETQYF.

The table lists this clonotype with many counts. The V gene is TRBV6-2 or TRBV6-3, the J gene TRBJ2-7, with 8 bases fitting TRBD1. V gave up 6 bases and J gave up 1 base; unmatched junction bases: 8. The CDR3 runs 15 residues. CDR1 is MNHEY, CDR2 SVGEGT, per germline. DNA of the CDR3: TGTGCCAGCAGGGAAGGACAGGGTTTTTCCTACGAGCAGTACTTC. Translating it yields CASREGQGFSYEQYF.

Note on this clonotype: This likely came from a read error, as a far larger clone is one base away. CDR3 coding DNA: TGTGCCAGCAGAATGCTAGAACCTCTCAGTGAGCAGTTCTTC. It is translated as CASRMLEPLSEQFF. This chain connects TRBV6-1 to TRBJ2-1; the D is unclear. CDR3 length equals 14 residues. V was clipped by 6 bases and J by 9 bases, with 18 bases between them. The germline CDR1 and CDR2 sequences are MNHNS and SASEGT.

This clonotype was detected a few times. The chain employs TRBV7-6 and TRBJ2-5; D may be TRBD1 (5 bases). Germline-derived CDR1 and CDR2 are SGHVS and FNYEAQ. The CDR3 runs 15 residues. Trimming cost V 3 bases and J 4 bases, with 15 bases left between them. DNA for the CDR3: TGTGCCAGCAGCTTCCACCAGGGCAGAGGAGAGACCCAGTACTTC. It translates to CASSFHQGRGETQYF.

This clonotype was detected only a few times. The chain uses TRBV10-3 and TRBJ1-1; no firm D call. This CDR3 is built from 13 residues. The V gene's germline CDR1 is ENHRY and CDR2 SYGVKD. Trimming left V 6 bases short and J 3 bases short, with 11 bases between. The CDR3 DNA reads TGTGCCATCAGGGGTTTTGGATACACTGAAGCTTTCTTT. Translating gives CAIRGFGYTEAFF.

This clonotype appeared many times. This CDR3 reads CASSSYSNEQFF. DNA of the CDR3: TGTGCCAGCAGCTCCTATAGCAATGAGCAGTTCTTC. V and J are TRBV11-3 and TRBJ2-1; D unresolved. Trimming cost V 4 bases and J 6 bases, with 7 bases left between them. Germline loops: CDR1 SGHNT, CDR2 YENEEA. The length of the CDR3 is 12 residues.

As to this clonotype: Given a much more abundant clone one base away, this may be a read error. This chain connects TRBV13 to TRBJ2-1; 12 bases map to TRBD2. CDR1 PRHDT and CDR2 FYEKMQ come from the germline V gene (reference sequence). V gave up 4 bases and J gave up 10 bases; unmatched junction bases: 14. The CDR3 sequence is 17 residues long. CDR3 protein: CASSSPRASGRAGEQFF. The CDR3 region has the DNA TGTGCCAGCAGCTCCCCCCGGGCTAGCGGGAGGGCGGGGGAGCAGTTCTTC.

This clonotype has at least ten counts. The chain joins TRBV28 to TRBJ2-2; tentative D call: TRBD2 (5 bases). The germline V gene has CDR1 MDHEN and CDR2 SYDVKM. The CDR3 loop spans 17 amino acids. V lost 4 bases and J lost 0, with 15 bases in between. The DNA for the CDR3 is TGTGCCAGCAGTTCAGAAGCGGACTCCCCGAACACCGGGGAGCTGTTTTTT. Translation gives CASSSEADSPNTGELFF.

This sequence joins TRBV10-2 and TRBJ2-7, with D possibly TRBD2 on 5 matching bases. V shed 10 bases and J shed 7 bases, with 23 bases lying between them. This CDR3 region has 14 residues. Germline V gene data show CDR1 as WSHSY and CDR2 as SAAADI. CDR3 region: CATALVLAEGEQYF. CDR3 nucleotides: TGCGCCACCGCGCTGGTTTTAGCCGAGGGTGAGCAGTACTTC.

The V call is TRBV11-2, the J call TRBJ2-5; a possible D gene is TRBD1 (6 bases). The germline CDR1 and CDR2 sequences are SGHAT and FQNNGV. CDR3 length: 16 residues. Trimming pared 5 bases from V and 3 bases from J, leaving 19 bases between. The DNA of the CDR3 is TGTGCCAGCAGCGCTACGACAGGAAACTCTAAAGAGACCCAGTACTTC. Translated: CASSATTGNSKETQYF.

Note on this clonotype: A single base separates this from a much larger clone, so it may be a read error. This rearrangement joins TRBV20-1 to TRBJ2-5; the match to TRBD1 covers 8 bases. The CDR3 totals 15 residues. Germline V gene data show CDR1 as DFQATT and CDR2 as SNEGSKA (reference sequence). V was clipped by 6 bases and J by 11 bases; unmatched bases: 20. The CDR3 sequence is CSALDPGTGNNEQYF. The CDR3 DNA is TGCAGTGCCCTTGATCCCGGGACAGGTAACAATGAGCAGTACTTC.

The sample holds a few counts of this clonotype. The V gene is TRBV6-1, the J gene TRBJ1-5; D ambiguous. V was cut by 8 bases and J by 3 bases, with 11 bases left in between. CDR1 and CDR2 (germline): MNHNS, SASEGT. This CDR3 spans 13 amino acids. The CDR3: CASDNRINQPQHF. The CDR3 bases are TGTGCCAGCGATAATCGGATCAATCAGCCCCAGCATTTT.

The chain joins TRBV7-9 to TRBJ1-1; no firm D call. Per germline, CDR1 SEHNR and CDR2 FQNEAQ (reference sequence). Trimming stripped 5 bases from V and 0 bases from J, with 10 bases between. This CDR3 contains 14 residues. CDR3: CASSPSYMNTEAFF. The CDR3 DNA follows: TGTGCCAGCAGCCCCTCATACATGAACACTGAAGCTTTCTTT.

The chain links TRBV14 to TRBJ2-1; 7 positions match TRBD2. Trimming at V came to 5 bases and at J to 3 bases, leaving 10 bases not matched to a gene. Germline-derived CDR1 and CDR2 are SGHDN and FVKESK. There are 16 residues in the CDR3. CDR3 residues: CASSYLDGRIYNEQFF. Written as DNA, the CDR3 is TGTGCCAGCAGCTATCTGGACGGGAGGATCTACAATGAGCAGTTCTTC.

This clonotype has more than one count but fewer than ten. One base away lies a much larger clone, so this may be a sequencing read error. V gene TRBV6-1 combines with J gene TRBJ2-7; no firm D call. V lost 6 bases, J lost 3 bases, and 15 bases lay in between. CDR3 length equals 14 residues. Per the germline V gene, CDR1 is MNHNS and CDR2 is SASEGT. CDR3 sequence (DNA): TGTGCCAGCAGAGGGTCGGTTTCGGACTACGAGCAGTACTTC. It codes for CASRGSVSDYEQYF.

This clonotype was seen repeatedly, ten times or more. The chain uses TRBV28 and TRBJ2-7; the D call may be TRBD1 or TRBD2 (6 bases each). This CDR3 spans 13 amino acids. Germline CDR1 MDHEN, CDR2 SYDVKM. Deletions cut 6 bases from V and 4 bases from J, with 13 bases between. The DNA for the CDR3 is TGTGCCAGCAGATCACAGGGAGGTTACGAGCAGTACTTC. It translates to CASRSQGGYEQYF.

Many counts were recorded for this clonotype. The gene calls are TRBV20-1 and TRBJ2-1, with TRBD2 identical over 11 bases. The germline V gene has CDR1 DFQATT and CDR2 SNEGSKA (reference sequence). The CDR3 consists of 17 residues. Trimming removed 2 bases from V and 0 bases from J; junction bases left unmatched: 6. CDR3 amino acids: CSARSRLAGSSYNEQFF. CDR3 coding DNA: TGCAGTGCTAGATCTCGACTAGCGGGGAGCTCCTACAATGAGCAGTTCTTC.

This rearrangement joins TRBV20-1 to TRBJ2-7; D unclear. The V and J ends lost 1 base and 2 bases respectively, with 9 bases between them. The CDR3 is 13 amino acids. The germline V gene has CDR1 DFQATT and CDR2 SNEGSKA (reference sequence). The CDR3 protein is CSARANLPYEQYF. The DNA of the CDR3 is TGCAGTGCTAGAGCCAACTTGCCCTACGAGCAGTACTTC.

This clonotype was seen many times. The V and J genes are TRBV28 and TRBJ2-7; D is unresolved. CDR1 is MDHEN and CDR2 is SYDVKM in the germline V gene. This CDR3 has 13 residues. Trimming took 2 bases from V and 3 from J, leaving 8 bases between them. The CDR3 DNA is TGTGCCAGCAGTTTAAGGCAGTTCTACGAGCAGTACTTC. Translation gives CASSLRQFYEQYF.

This clonotype has at least ten counts. This chain uses TRBV11-3 with TRBJ2-3; 7 nucleotides match TRBD2. Germline-derived CDR1 and CDR2 are SGHNT and YENEEA. V shed 4 bases, J shed 2 bases, and the junction held 6 bases outside the gene matches. The CDR3 is made up of 15 amino acids. The CDR3 bases are TGTGCCAGCAGCTCTAGCGGTATAGACACAGATACGCAGTATTTT. It is translated as CASSSSGIDTDTQYF.

CDR3 DNA: TGCGCCAGCAGCCAAGGTGACATGGGTTGGGACAATGAGCAGTTCTTC. Its translation is CASSQGDMGWDNEQFF. The chain is built from TRBV4-1 and TRBJ2-1; D ambiguous. Germline V gene sequence: CDR1 MGHRA, CDR2 YSYEKL. The CDR3 has 16 amino acids. The V gene lost 1 base and the J gene lost 5 bases, with 15 bases spanning the gap.

This clonotype has more than one count but fewer than ten. The chain carries TRBV20-1 and TRBJ2-3; no clear D. Trimming took off 5 bases at V and 1 base at J, with 13 bases between the two ends. This CDR3 has 14 amino acids. Germline CDR1 reads DFQATT; CDR2 reads SNEGSKA (reference sequence). CDR3 residues: CSAVRGVGTDTQYF. DNA for the CDR3: TGCAGTGCTGTCCGTGGGGTTGGCACAGATACGCAGTATTTT.

This clonotype was picked up many times. The chain couples TRBV19 to TRBJ2-1; possible D gene TRBD2, 6 bases. The CDR3 spans 16 residues. Germline CDR1 LNHDA, CDR2 SQIVND (reference sequence). Trimming removed 0 bases from V and 8 bases from J, with 17 bases in between. As DNA, the CDR3 is TGTGCCAGTAGTATAGATAGGGGACTTTCAAGGGATGAGCAGTTCTTC. Protein product: CASSIDRGLSRDEQFF.